The 27 T cell receptor beta chains below all came from one sample that was sequenced in a study of T cells in Graves' hyperthyroidism and ophthalmopathy. The TCR beta CDR3 regions underwent amplification using RNA transcripts as the source. HTBI primers were the set used in a first-round RT-PCR of the TCR CDR3. MiXCR was run by TCRdb on the multiplex PCR reads, yielding one entry per CDR3 protein. The sample lists fewer than 300,000 distinct CDR3 sequences, about 25% occurring once. The specimen sequenced was blood. The receptor set was obtained from a man aged 40-55 years with Graves' hyperthyroidism that later progressed to Graves' ophthalmopathy.

Here the CDR3 reads CASIRGDRSFGEQYF. The CDR3, as DNA: TGTGCCAGCATCCGTGGGGACAGATCTTTCGGCGAGCAGTACTTC. The V call is TRBV28, the J call TRBJ2-7, with 7 nucleotides matching TRBD1. The CDR3 has 15 residues. J lost 6 bases, V lost 7 bases, and 15 bases had no gene match. The germline CDR1 and CDR2 sequences are MDHEN and SYDVKM.

V is TRBV6-5 and J is TRBJ2-7; D ambiguous. The CDR3 covers 13 residues. CDR1 and CDR2 (germline): MNHEY, SVGAGI. Trimming took 0 bases from V and 4 from J, leaving 7 bases between them. The CDR3 protein is CASSYSTGYEQYF. DNA of the CDR3: TGTGCCAGCAGTTACTCGACCGGATACGAGCAGTACTTC.

In this sample, this clonotype turned up many times. The gene calls are TRBV6-5 and TRBJ1-2; unclear D gene. CDR1 and CDR2 from the germline V gene are MNHEY and SVGAGI. Trimming cost V 2 bases and J 8 bases, with 12 bases left between them. The CDR3 spans 13 residues. The CDR3 DNA is TGTGCCAGCAGTTACCGAACAGCGGAAGGCTACACCTTC. This translates into CASSYRTAEGYTF.

The chain joins TRBV29-1 to TRBJ1-1; 8 bases match TRBD1. The J segment lost 0 bases and the V segment lost 8 bases, leaving 8 bases of the junction unmatched. The CDR3 sequence is 14 residues long. Germline V gene data show CDR1 as SQVTM and CDR2 as ANQGSEA. The CDR3 spells CSSNRGTMNTEAFF. The CDR3, as DNA: TGCAGCTCAAACAGGGGGACCATGAACACTGAAGCTTTCTTT.

This clonotype was counted once. The V gene is TRBV6-2 or TRBV6-3, the J gene TRBJ2-7; TRBD2 matches 10 bases. J lost 5 bases, V lost 2 bases, and 3 bases had no gene match. The CDR3 contains 14 residues. Germline lookup yields CDR1 MNHEY and CDR2 SVGEGT. CDR3 region: CASSYSGRVDEQYF. DNA for the CDR3: TGTGCCAGCAGTTACAGCGGGAGGGTGGACGAGCAGTACTTC.

This clonotype was recorded many times. The gene calls are TRBV20-1 and TRBJ2-2; D may be TRBD1 (6 bases). CDR1 and CDR2 from the germline V gene are DFQATT and SNEGSKA (reference sequence). Trimming stripped 1 base from V and 5 bases from J, with 14 bases between. The CDR3 runs to 15 residues. The chain's CDR3 is CSARAVQGGTGELFF. The DNA of the CDR3 is TGCAGTGCTAGAGCCGTCCAAGGGGGTACCGGGGAGCTGTTTTTT.

This clonotype showed up many times. The chain recombines TRBV15 with TRBJ2-4, with D maybe TRBD1 (5 bases). Trimming pared 0 bases from V and 2 bases from J, leaving 8 bases between. Germline V gene sequence: CDR1 LNHNV, CDR2 YYDKDF (reference sequence). The CDR3 runs to 15 residues. CDR3 sequence reads: CATSRDRATKNIQYF. Here the CDR3 DNA reads TGTGCCACCAGCAGAGACAGGGCAACCAAAAACATTCAGTACTTC.

This clonotype was counted ten times or more. V usage is TRBV4-1 and J usage is TRBJ2-2; perhaps TRBD2 as D (5 bases). The CDR3 totals 18 residues. Germline lookup yields CDR1 MGHRA and CDR2 YSYEKL. Trimming pared 3 bases from V and 1 base from J, leaving 18 bases between. CDR3 sequence (DNA): TGCGCCAGCAGCCATTGGTTGAGGGAGCCACTGAACACCGGGGAGCTGTTTTTT. Residues: CASSHWLREPLNTGELFF.

This clonotype occurred many times. The chain joins TRBV12-3 or TRBV12-4 to TRBJ2-7; TRBD2 agrees at 7 bases. Germline trimming cut 8 bases from V and 6 bases from J; bases unmatched to any gene: 1. This CDR3 is built from 10 residues. This CDR3 reads CASGEGEQYF. In DNA form, the CDR3 reads TGTGCCAGCGGGGAGGGCGAGCAGTACTTC.

The table lists this clonotype with many counts. This chain links TRBV29-1 with TRBJ2-7; D might be TRBD2 (6 bases). V lost 2 bases and J 4 bases, leaving 18 bases between the germline ends. CDR1 and CDR2 (germline): SQVTM, ANQGSEA. This CDR3 contains 15 residues. CDR3: CSVEIPGTSSYEQYF. CDR3 bases: TGCAGCGTTGAAATCCCAGGGACTTCCTCTTACGAGCAGTACTTC.

The chain has TRBV12-3 or TRBV12-4 and TRBJ1-5; 7 positions match TRBD1. The J segment lost 4 bases and the V segment lost 5 bases, leaving 8 bases of the junction unmatched. The CDR3 is 15 amino acids. CDR3 in DNA: TGTGCCAGCAGTGAAGCCCCAGGGGGTAATCAGCCCCAGCATTTT. Its protein product is CASSEAPGGNQPQHF.

This clonotype was recorded at least ten times. The chain recombines TRBV12-3 or TRBV12-4 with TRBJ2-4; 9 positions match TRBD2. V gave up 2 bases and J gave up 4 bases; unmatched junction bases: 9. CDR3 length equals 17 residues. Here the CDR3 reads CASSLNVLAGTKNIQYF. The CDR3 DNA follows: TGTGCCAGCAGTTTAAACGTTCTAGCGGGAACTAAAAACATTCAGTACTTC.

This clonotype was seen at least ten times. The chain recombines TRBV15 with TRBJ2-7, with TRBD2 as a possible D gene (6 bases). Per germline, CDR1 LNHNV and CDR2 YYDKDF (reference sequence). V shed 5 bases and J shed 3 bases, with 11 bases lying between them. This CDR3 is built from 13 residues. CDR3 DNA: TGTGCCACCAGCCCGGGACTCCTCTACGAGCAGTACTTC. This codes for CATSPGLLYEQYF.

In its sample, this clonotype was seen many times. V usage is TRBV6-5 and J usage is TRBJ2-2; D is perhaps TRBD2 (6 bases). Germline V gives CDR1 MNHEY, CDR2 SVGAGI. CDR3 size: 14 residues. V shed 7 bases and J shed 7 bases, with 16 bases lying between them. The CDR3 nucleotides read TGTGCCAGCAATCCGGGAGAGGTTGGCGGGGAGCTGTTTTTT. This gives the protein CASNPGEVGGELFF.

Many counts were recorded for this clonotype. This chain links TRBV18 with TRBJ2-5; 8 bases are shared with TRBD1. The V gene's germline CDR1 is KGHSH and CDR2 LQKENI. V was clipped by 3 bases and J by 4 bases; unmatched bases: 13. CDR3 length: 17 residues. CDR3 in DNA: TGTGCCAGCTCACCCAATAGCCCAGGGGGCTCGGGAGAGACCCAGTACTTC. Amino acid sequence: CASSPNSPGGSGETQYF. The variable domain in full, with the rest retrieved from reference TRBV18 and TRBJ2-5, is NAGVMQNPRHLVRRRGQEARLRCSPMKGHSHVYWYRQLPEEGLKFMVYLQKENIIDESGMPKERFSAEFPKEGPSILRIQQVVRGDSAAYFCASSPNSPGGSGETQYFGPGTRLLVL.

This chain uses TRBV28 with TRBJ1-5, with TRBD1 matching over 8 bases. Germline CDR1 and CDR2: MDHEN and SYDVKM. J gave up 2 bases and V 8 bases, and 11 bases lay outside the gene matches. The CDR3 is 16 amino acids. CDR3 in amino acids: CASSLAGGGGNQPQHF. Here the CDR3 DNA reads TGTGCCAGCTCCCTCGCAGGGGGCGGAGGCAATCAGCCCCAGCATTTT. Drawing the rest from reference TRBV28 and TRBJ1-5, the complete variable domain is DVKVTQSSRYLVKRTGEKVFLECVQDMDHENMFWYRQDPGLGLRLIYFSYDVKMKEKGDIPEGYSVSREKKERFSLILESASTNQTSMYLCASSLAGGGGNQPQHFGDGTRLSIL.

The rearrangement joins TRBV6-2 or TRBV6-3 to TRBJ2-7; TRBD2 matches 9 bases. V was clipped by 2 bases and J by 3 bases; unmatched bases: 8. From germline, CDR1 is MNHEY and CDR2 SVGEGT. The CDR3 has 16 residues. In DNA form, the CDR3 reads TGTGCCAGCAGTTACCCAAAGCGGGAGGAACACTACGAGCAGTACTTC. Its translation: CASSYPKREEHYEQYF.

The V and J genes are TRBV6-2 or TRBV6-3 and TRBJ2-2; 7 bases line up with TRBD1. V lost 4 bases and J lost 4; bases outside the gene matches: 9. CDR1 is MNHEY, CDR2 SVGEGT, per germline. The CDR3 contains 16 residues. The CDR3 here is CASSSDRAVSTGELFF. The CDR3 DNA sequence: TGTGCCAGCAGTTCCGACAGGGCTGTTTCCACCGGGGAGCTGTTTTTT.

This clonotype was found many times. J is TRBJ2-5 and V is TRBV20-1; D may correspond to TRBD1 or TRBD2 (6 bases each). Trimming left V 1 base short and J 2 bases short, with 20 bases between. The CDR3 is made up of 17 amino acids. Germline-derived CDR1 and CDR2 are DFQATT and SNEGSKA (reference sequence). The CDR3 loop is CSARALRGAVIQETQYF. The CDR3 nucleotides are TGCAGTGCTAGAGCCTTGAGGGGGGCCGTAATACAAGAGACCCAGTACTTC.

This clonotype was found many times. The chain carries TRBV20-1 and TRBJ2-7; 10 nucleotides match TRBD2. The V gene's germline CDR1 is DFQATT and CDR2 SNEGSKA (reference sequence). This CDR3 is built from 14 residues. Trimming cost V 6 bases and J 6 bases; bases outside gene matches: 11. This chain's CDR3 is CSARSGTSASEQYF. The CDR3, as DNA: TGCAGTGCACGATCCGGGACTAGCGCCTCCGAGCAGTACTTC.

At least ten counts were recorded for this clonotype. The rearrangement links TRBV6-1 to TRBJ2-7; D gene ambiguous. V dropped 4 bases and J dropped 4 bases, with 5 bases sitting between them. The CDR3 consists of 11 residues. Germline lookup yields CDR1 MNHNS and CDR2 SASEGT. The CDR3 protein is CASSGAYEQYF. DNA for the CDR3: TGTGCCAGCAGTGGCGCGTACGAGCAGTACTTC.

This clonotype was seen at least ten times. The chain couples TRBV20-1 to TRBJ2-4; no reliable D call. In germline, CDR1 is DFQATT, CDR2 SNEGSKA (reference sequence). The CDR3 spans 13 residues. With 2 bases removed from V and 7 bases from J, the gap between germline ends came to 12 bases. CDR3 coding DNA: TGCAGTGCTAGACTCCTAGGTCGGAACATTCAGTACTTC. The encoded protein is CSARLLGRNIQYF.

This clonotype was seen many times. The chain couples TRBV20-1 to TRBJ2-7, with a possible D match to TRBD2 (6 bases). Trimming removed 3 bases from V and 5 bases from J, with 14 bases in between. The CDR3 consists of 13 residues. CDR1 is DFQATT and CDR2 is SNEGSKA in the germline V gene (reference sequence). Here the CDR3 reads CSASGSVGDEQYF. As DNA, the CDR3 is TGCAGTGCTAGCGGGAGTGTCGGCGACGAGCAGTACTTC.

The chain recombines TRBV20-1 with TRBJ2-5; D unclear. In germline, CDR1 is DFQATT, CDR2 SNEGSKA (reference sequence). V shed 1 base and J shed 2 bases, with 11 bases lying between them. CDR3 size: 14 residues. This chain's CDR3 is CSARVSPTQETQYF. DNA for the CDR3: TGCAGTGCTAGAGTATCTCCGACACAAGAGACCCAGTACTTC.

The rearrangement joins TRBV28 to TRBJ1-2; tentative D call: TRBD1 (5 bases). The CDR3 runs to 14 residues. The germline V and J ends were trimmed by 6 bases and 0 bases, with 11 bases remaining between them. Germline-derived CDR1 and CDR2 are MDHEN and SYDVKM. The CDR3 DNA reads TGTGCCAGCAGCTTGGTGACAGCTAACTATGGCTACACCTTC. Translating gives CASSLVTANYGYTF.

Ten or more counts support this clonotype. The chain uses TRBV10-3 and TRBJ1-2; D ambiguous. Per germline, CDR1 ENHRY and CDR2 SYGVKD. The CDR3 is 12 residues long. V lost 4 bases and J 11 bases, leaving 14 bases between the germline ends. This CDR3 reads CAISGTEGRYTF. CDR3 DNA sequence: TGTGCCATCAGTGGTACGGAAGGGAGGTACACCTTC.

The rearrangement links TRBV5-1 to TRBJ1-1, with D perhaps TRBD1 (6 bases). Per germline, CDR1 SGHRS and CDR2 YFSETQ. With 3 bases removed from V and 5 bases from J, the gap between germline ends came to 20 bases. CDR3 length equals 16 residues. The CDR3 protein is CASSSDAFRGITEAFF. In nucleotides, the CDR3 is TGCGCCAGCAGCTCTGATGCTTTTAGGGGGATTACTGAAGCTTTCTTT.